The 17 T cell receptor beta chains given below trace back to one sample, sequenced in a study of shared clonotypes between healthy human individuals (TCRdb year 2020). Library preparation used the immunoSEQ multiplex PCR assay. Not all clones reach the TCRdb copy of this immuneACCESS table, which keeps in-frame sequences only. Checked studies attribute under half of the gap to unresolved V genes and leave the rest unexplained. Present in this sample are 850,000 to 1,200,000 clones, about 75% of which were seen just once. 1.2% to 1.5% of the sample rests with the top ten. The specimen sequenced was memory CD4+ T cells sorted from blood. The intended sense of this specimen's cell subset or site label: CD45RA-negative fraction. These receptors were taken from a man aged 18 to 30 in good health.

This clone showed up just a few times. The CDR3 reads CASSRDSQGGNQPQHF. CDR3 nucleotide sequence: TGTGCCAGTAGCAGGGACTCCCAGGGGGGCAATCAGCCCCAGCATTTT. The chain is built from TRBV19 and TRBJ1-5; 7 bases map to TRBD1. V shed 6 bases, J shed 2 bases, and the junction held 10 bases outside the gene matches. Germline loops: CDR1 LNHDA, CDR2 SQIVND (reference sequence). The CDR3 covers 16 residues.

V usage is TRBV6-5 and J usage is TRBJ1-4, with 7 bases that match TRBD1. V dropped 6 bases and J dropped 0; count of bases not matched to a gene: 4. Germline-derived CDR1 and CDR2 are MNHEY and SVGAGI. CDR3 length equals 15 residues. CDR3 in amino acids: CASRTGETTNEKLFF. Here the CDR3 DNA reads TGTGCCAGCAGAACAGGGGAGACAACTAATGAAAAACTGTTTTTT.

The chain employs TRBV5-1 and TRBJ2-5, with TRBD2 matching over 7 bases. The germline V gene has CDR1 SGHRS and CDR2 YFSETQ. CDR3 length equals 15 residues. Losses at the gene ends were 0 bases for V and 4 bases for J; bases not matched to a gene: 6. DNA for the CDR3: TGCGCCAGCAGCTTGGGGACCTGGGAGGGAGAGACCCAGTACTTC. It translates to CASSLGTWEGETQYF.

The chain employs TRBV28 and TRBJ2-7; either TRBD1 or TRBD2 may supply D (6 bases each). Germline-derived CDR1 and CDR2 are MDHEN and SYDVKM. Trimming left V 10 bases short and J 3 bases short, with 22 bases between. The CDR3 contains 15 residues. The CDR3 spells CATHGNGGANYEQYF. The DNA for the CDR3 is TGTGCCACTCACGGGAACGGGGGCGCCAACTACGAGCAGTACTTC.

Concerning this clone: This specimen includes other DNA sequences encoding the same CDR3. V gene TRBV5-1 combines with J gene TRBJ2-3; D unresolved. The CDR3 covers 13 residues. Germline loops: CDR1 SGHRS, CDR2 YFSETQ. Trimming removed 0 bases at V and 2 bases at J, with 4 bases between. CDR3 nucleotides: TGCGCCAGCAGCTTGGGGCTCACAGATACGCAGTATTTT. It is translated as CASSLGLTDTQYF.

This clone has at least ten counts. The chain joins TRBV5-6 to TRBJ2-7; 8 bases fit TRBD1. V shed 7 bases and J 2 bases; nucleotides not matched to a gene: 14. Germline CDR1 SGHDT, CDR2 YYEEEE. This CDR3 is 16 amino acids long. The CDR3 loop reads CASLRRRQGTAYEQYF. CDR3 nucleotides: TGTGCCAGCCTTAGAAGGCGACAGGGGACCGCCTACGAGCAGTACTTC.

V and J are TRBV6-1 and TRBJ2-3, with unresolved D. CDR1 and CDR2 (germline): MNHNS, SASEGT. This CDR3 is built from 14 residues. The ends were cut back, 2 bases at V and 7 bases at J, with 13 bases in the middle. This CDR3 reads CASSEPYYTHTQYF. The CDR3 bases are TGTGCCAGCAGTGAACCCTACTATACCCATACGCAGTATTTT.

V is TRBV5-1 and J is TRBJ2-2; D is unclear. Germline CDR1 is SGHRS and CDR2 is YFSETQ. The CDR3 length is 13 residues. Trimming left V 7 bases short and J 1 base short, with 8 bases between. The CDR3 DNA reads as TGCGCCAGCGCTTCCGGGAACACCGGGGAGCTGTTTTTT. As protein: CASASGNTGELFF.

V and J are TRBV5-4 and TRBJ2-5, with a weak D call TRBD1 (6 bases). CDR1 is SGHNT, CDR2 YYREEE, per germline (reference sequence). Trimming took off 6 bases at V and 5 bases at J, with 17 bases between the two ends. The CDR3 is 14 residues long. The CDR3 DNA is TGTGCCAGCACCGAAACAGGGTTTTGGGAGACCCAGTACTTC. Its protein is CASTETGFWETQYF.

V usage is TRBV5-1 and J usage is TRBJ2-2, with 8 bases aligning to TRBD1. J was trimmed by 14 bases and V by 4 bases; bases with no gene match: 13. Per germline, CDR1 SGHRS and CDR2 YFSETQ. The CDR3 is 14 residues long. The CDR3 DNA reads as TGCGCCAGCAGCCCCTCCTCGGACAGGGTGGAACTGTTTTTT. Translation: CASSPSSDRVELFF.

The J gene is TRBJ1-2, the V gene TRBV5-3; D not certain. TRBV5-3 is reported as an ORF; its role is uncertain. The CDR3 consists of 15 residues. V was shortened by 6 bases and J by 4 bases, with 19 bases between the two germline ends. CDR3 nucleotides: TGTGCCAGAATGGCGGGCGTAACTGCTTTCTATGGCTACACCTTC. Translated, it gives CARMAGVTAFYGYTF.

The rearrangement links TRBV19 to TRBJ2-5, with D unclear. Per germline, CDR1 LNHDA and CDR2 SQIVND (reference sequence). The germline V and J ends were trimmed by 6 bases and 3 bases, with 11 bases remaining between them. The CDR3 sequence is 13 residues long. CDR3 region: CASSDRAEETQYF. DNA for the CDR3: TGTGCCAGTAGCGACCGGGCTGAAGAGACCCAGTACTTC.

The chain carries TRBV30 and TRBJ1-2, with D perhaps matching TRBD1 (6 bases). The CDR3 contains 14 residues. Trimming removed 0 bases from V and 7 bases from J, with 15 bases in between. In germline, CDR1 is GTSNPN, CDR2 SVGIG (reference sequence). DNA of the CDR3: TGTGCCTGGAGTGTAGGAGGGGGTAGGAGTGGCTACACCTTC. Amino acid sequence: CAWSVGGGRSGYTF. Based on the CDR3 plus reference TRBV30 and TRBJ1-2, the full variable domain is SQTIHQWPATLVQPVGSPLSLECTVEGTSNPNLYWYRQAAGRGLQLLFYSVGIGQISSEVPQNLSASRPQDRQFILSSKKLLLSDSGFYLCAWSVGGGRSGYTFGSGTRLTVV.

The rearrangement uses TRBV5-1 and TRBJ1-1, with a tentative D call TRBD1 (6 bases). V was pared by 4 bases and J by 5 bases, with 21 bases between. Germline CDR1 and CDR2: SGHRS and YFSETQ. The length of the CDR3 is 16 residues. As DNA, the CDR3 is TGCGCCAGCAGCGACCAACCGACAGGAGGGGAAACTGAAGCTTTCTTT. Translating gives CASSDQPTGGETEAFF.

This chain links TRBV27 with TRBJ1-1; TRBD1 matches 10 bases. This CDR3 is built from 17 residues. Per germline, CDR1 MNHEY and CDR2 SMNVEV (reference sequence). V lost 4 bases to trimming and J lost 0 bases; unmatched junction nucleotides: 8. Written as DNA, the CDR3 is TGTGCCAGCAGTTCCGGGACAGGGGTACTCATGAACACTGAAGCTTTCTTT. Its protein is CASSSGTGVLMNTEAFF.

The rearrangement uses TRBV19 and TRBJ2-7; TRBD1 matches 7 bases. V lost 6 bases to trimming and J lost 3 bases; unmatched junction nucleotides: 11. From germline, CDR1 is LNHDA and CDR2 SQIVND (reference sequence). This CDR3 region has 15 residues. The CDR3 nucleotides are TGTGCCAGTAGCCCTCAGGGGGACACCATCTACGAGCAGTACTTC. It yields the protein CASSPQGDTIYEQYF.

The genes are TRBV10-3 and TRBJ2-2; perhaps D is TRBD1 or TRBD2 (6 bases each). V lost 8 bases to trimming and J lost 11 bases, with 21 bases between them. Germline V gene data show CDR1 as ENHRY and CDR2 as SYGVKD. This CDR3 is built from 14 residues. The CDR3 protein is CAISWGADDPELFF. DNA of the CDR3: TGTGCCATCTCGTGGGGGGCTGACGACCCAGAGCTGTTTTTT.